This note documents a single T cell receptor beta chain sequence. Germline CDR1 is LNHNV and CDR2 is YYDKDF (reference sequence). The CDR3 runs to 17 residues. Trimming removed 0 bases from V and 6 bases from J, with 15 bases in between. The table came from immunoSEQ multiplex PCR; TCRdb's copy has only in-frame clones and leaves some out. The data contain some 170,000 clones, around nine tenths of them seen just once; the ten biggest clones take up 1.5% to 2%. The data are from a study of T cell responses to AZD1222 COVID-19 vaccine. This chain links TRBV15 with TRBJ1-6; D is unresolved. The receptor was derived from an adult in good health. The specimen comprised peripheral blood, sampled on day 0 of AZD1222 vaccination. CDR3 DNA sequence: TGTGCCACCAGCAGAGATCCAGCGGGGTCGGGTAATTCACCCCTCCACTTT. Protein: CATSRDPAGSGNSPLHF.